This TCR beta chain comes out of a study of identical twins (dated by TCRdb to the mid-2010s). Regarding the study in general: The study deep-sequenced TCR alpha and beta repertoires from monozygotic twins, unrelated adults of various ages and cord blood to test whether fetal clonotypes persist. Replicate twin experiments were performed at different times using different library preparation protocols to rule out contamination.

The CDR3, from cysteine to phenylalanine, totals 14 residues. CDR3 DNA only is kept here, 42 bases in frame from base 1. V is pared back by 3 bases and J by 0 bases, with 5 bases lying between the germline termini. The germline V gene (reference sequence) specifies SEHNR as CDR1 and FQNEAQ as CDR2. Only healthy Caucasian donors were included. Three pairs of female monozygotic twins, all aged roughly 18 to 29 years, made up the twin cohort. CD4+ and CD8+ T cell populations were isolated with positive isolation kits from Invitrogen. This clonotype came up many times. Its target antigen remains unknown. Base-call qualities are not available, and no considerably larger clone is one nucleotide away. The paper's findings and limits, for the study overall: Conclusions relied on cross-sectional statistical analysis, since the same donors could not be followed over many years. A weaker excess of twin sharing was found in beta out-of-frame sequences because the signal-to-noise ratio was lowered by fewer shared sequences. Abundant cord blood beta clonotypes had fewer insertions, young adult naive repertoires showed a similar but weaker trend, and memory repertoires showed no such trend. In monozygotic twins, out-of-frame TCR alpha sharing was systematically underestimated by recombination models, although the models agreed with sharing between unrelated individuals. Out-of-frame TCR alpha sequences shared between twins showed an excess of low generation-probability sequences compared with coincidental sharing between unrelated individuals. Zero-insertion analyses could be partly confounded by invariant T cells such as MAIT and iNKT, although diverse VJ usage argued against such confounding for most clonotypes.

Receptor amplification or capture employed 5' RACE. The instrument was an Illumina HiSeq 2000. A universal primer binding site was introduced by template switching, and a unique molecular identifier was present in the final cDNA, enabling accurate counting of TCR cDNA molecules. Specific primers in the conserved constant-segment region were used to synthesize first-strand cDNA for TCR alpha and beta chains. To control for contamination, each cDNA library was double barcoded with a SMART-Mk sample barcode plus Illumina barcodes. TruSeq adapter sequences along with Illumina sample barcodes were introduced in two successive PCR steps. The TCR alpha and beta cDNA libraries were sequenced on the Illumina HiSeq platform using custom primers. In the source study's methods: MiGEC processed the raw reads to extract unique molecular identifiers, while MiXCR was used to determine the CDR3 positions. For each individual, recombination models were inferred using an EM algorithm with the repgenHMM and IGoR tools. The analysis of shared clonotypes was done with the tcR package in R, with sharing normalized by the product of cloneset sizes. Out-of-frame nonproductive sequences were analyzed to study raw recombination free of thymic and clonal selection effects. TCRdb redid the processing of the public reads, applying fastp at Q25 and MiXCR, and retained in-frame beta chains. Entries are consolidated by CDR3 protein sequence, retaining the most common genes and DNA. The V and J calls reflect TCRdb's pipeline rather than the authors' work. This sample is represented by around 450,000 distinct CDR3 sequences; 12% to 15% of them were singletons. The ten top clones hold 0.52% of the sample.

The data also belong to a second study, concerning yellow fever vaccine responses in identical twins. In that second paper, the authors write: The T cell response to vaccination in identical twins was reported by the authors to appear partly convergent and partly personalized. The study precisely tracked vaccine-responding T cell clones in identical twins.

The chain links TRBV7-9 with TRBJ2-2; no D gene is confidently identified. The specimen was CD4+ T cells sorted from blood. This TCR was recovered from a woman aged 18 to 35 in good health. CDR3 loop: CASSLVANTGELFF. The bases read TGTGCCAGCAGCTTGGTAGCGAACACCGGGGAGCTGTTTTTT.